The clone carrying this T cell receptor beta chain showed up just once. Its specificity is unknown. TCRdb's copy holds only in-frame clones and misses some; the assay was immunoSEQ multiplex PCR. The table records around 6,700 clones, 73% of them present only once. Germline V lookup: CDR1 MGHRA, CDR2 YSYEKL. Between the trimmed V and J ends, which lost 4 bases and 0 bases, there was a span of 14 bases. The CDR3 has 16 residues. The sample's time point: cycle 4 day 1 (C4D1), after around six weeks of nivolumab. In every patient, relapse followed autologous stem cell transplantation, while exposure to brentuximab vedotin differed. PBMCs, once thawed, yielded CD8+ T cells isolated by magnetic negative selection. The sample originates from a study of PD-1 blockade in classical Hodgkin lymphoma. Study conclusions and caveats: Reports described newly diagnosed patients as having lower baseline TCR diversity than healthy donors.

The material was CD8+ T cells from blood, obtained before the fourth cycle of nivolumab. The genes are TRBV4-1 and TRBJ2-3; D may match TRBD1 or TRBD2 (6 bases each). The TCR originated in a human donor with classical Hodgkin lymphoma. This CDR3 is CASSLYGGGSTDTQYF. The CDR3 DNA is TGCGCCAGCAGCCTTTACGGAGGGGGGAGCACAGATACGCAGTATTTT.